This TCR beta chain stems from a study of radiotherapy plus CTLA-4 blockade in lung cancer. Notes on the study in general: Reports identified early blood T cell clone dynamics, with interferon-beta, as the best response predictor.

TCRdb's table, derived via immunoSEQ multiplex PCR, lists solely in-frame clones and lacks some. Of 53,000 or so clones in the sample, around 77% are singletons; the top ten hold 11%. The germline V gene encodes CDR1 SGHRS and CDR2 YFSETQ. With 2 bases removed from V and 4 bases from J, the gap between germline ends came to 21 bases. There are 17 residues in the CDR3. People whose metastatic non-small-cell lung cancer was chemo-refractory got focal radiation along with CTLA-4 blockade by ipilimumab. A remark on this clone: Its specificity is unknown.

The material was peripheral blood, obtained from a patient treated with radiotherapy plus ipilimumab. The V gene is TRBV5-1, the J gene TRBJ1-1; D may be TRBD1 (6 bases). This TCR derives from a human donor with non-small cell lung cancer who had stable disease on radiotherapy plus ipilimumab. CDR3 residues: CASSFSHGGQGSTEAFF. In DNA form, the CDR3 reads TGCGCCAGCAGCTTCTCTCATGGGGGTCAGGGGAGCACTGAAGCTTTCTTT.